Listed below are T cell receptor beta chains from one sample, sequenced in a study of cytomegalovirus exposure and HLA in healthy donors. Measured with immunoSEQ multiplex PCR; TCRdb has only the in-frame clones, and not every one. The sample contains approximately 140,000 clones, around 85% of which appear only once. Sample: PBMCs. These receptors all stem from a man aged 18 to 29 in good health and CMV-seronegative. CDR3s include the opening cysteine and the closing phenylalanine or tryptophan. A D gene is named only where the DNA matches it firmly. A clone size is listed for some rows: how often the clone was seen (once, few, many), or a class if it is expanded.

j_call	clone_size	v_call	d_call	cdr3_aa	cdr3_nt
TRBJ1-5	.	TRBV30	TRBD1	CAWSSRDRGYQPQHF	TGTGCCTGGAGCTCCCGGGACAGGGGGTATCAGCCCCAGCATTTT
TRBJ2-1	.	TRBV30	.	CAWSVQGDNEQFF	TGTGCCTGGAGTGTACAGGGCGACAATGAGCAGTTCTTC
TRBJ2-7	.	TRBV19	.	CASSPRQSSYEQYF	TGTGCCAGTAGTCCCCGACAGAGCTCCTACGAGCAGTACTTC
TRBJ2-7	.	TRBV7-2	.	CASSLNSYEQYF	TGTGCCAGCAGCTTAAACAGCTACGAGCAGTACTTC
TRBJ2-2	.	TRBV7-9	.	CASSLDSGELFF	TGTGCCAGCAGCTTGGACTCCGGGGAGCTGTTTTTT
TRBJ2-1	.	TRBV5-1	TRBD2	CASSLTLLGRPGRNEQFF	TGCGCCAGCAGCTTGACGCTCTTGGGGCGCCCCGGGAGGAATGAGCAGTTCTTC
TRBJ1-5	.	TRBV4-3	.	CASSQERDFSPNQPQHF	TGCGCCAGCAGCCAAGAGAGGGACTTTTCCCCAAATCAGCCCCAGCATTTT
TRBJ2-7	.	TRBV12-5	.	CASGRGLNPAGLWEQYF	TGTGCTAGTGGTCGAGGACTTAATCCGGCGGGCCTCTGGGAGCAGTACTTC
TRBJ2-1	.	TRBV19	TRBD2	CASNPGLAGFNEQFF	TGTGCTAGTAACCCTGGACTAGCGGGTTTTAATGAGCAGTTCTTC
TRBJ1-4	.	TRBV13	TRBD1	CASSRDRGVEKLFF	TGTGCCAGCAGCCGAGACAGGGGTGTTGAAAAACTGTTTTTT
TRBJ1-5	.	TRBV2	.	CASSPTGWQPQHF	TGTGCCAGCAGTCCCACGGGTTGGCAGCCCCAGCATTTT
TRBJ1-2	.	TRBV7-9	TRBD1	CASSIDPGQGNTYGYTF	TGTGCCAGCAGCATCGACCCGGGACAGGGGAACACCTATGGCTACACCTTC
TRBJ2-1	.	TRBV5-6	.	CASSLTLSTEQFF	TGTGCCAGCAGCCTCACGCTGAGTACTGAGCAGTTCTTC
TRBJ2-7	.	TRBV7-8	TRBD1	CASSNRTGFPLEQYF	TGTGCCAGCAGCAACCGGACAGGGTTCCCCTTGGAGCAGTACTTC
TRBJ2-2	.	TRBV5-1	TRBD2	CASSLVLAGDNTGELFF	TGCGCCAGCAGCTTGGTTCTAGCGGGGGATAACACCGGGGAGCTGTTTTTT
TRBJ2-3	.	TRBV7-2	.	CASSSGLPPTDTQYF	TGTGCCAGCAGCTCGGGACTTCCTCCCACAGATACGCAGTATTTT
TRBJ1-5	few	TRBV7-9	.	CASSEPGQPQHF	TGTGCCAGCAGCGAGCCAGGGCAGCCCCAGCATTTT
TRBJ2-7	.	TRBV19	.	CASSPMEGGYEQYF	TGTGCCAGTAGCCCTATGGAGGGCGGCTACGAGCAGTACTTC
TRBJ2-3	.	TRBV4-2	TRBD2	CASSSGTSGGADTQYF	TGTGCCAGCAGCTCCGGGACTAGCGGGGGGGCGGATACGCAGTATTTT
TRBJ1-2	.	TRBV9	TRBD1	CASSVGQGNYGYTF	TGTGCCAGCAGCGTGGGACAGGGAAACTATGGCTACACCTTC
TRBJ1-5	.	TRBV5-6	.	CASSSGDNSNQPQHF	TGTGCCAGCAGCTCCGGGGACAATAGCAATCAGCCCCAGCATTTT
TRBJ1-5	.	TRBV10-3	.	CAISEQGLYQPQHF	TGTGCCATCAGTGAGCAGGGGCTTTATCAGCCCCAGCATTTT
TRBJ2-7	.	TRBV7-9	TRBD2	CASSRPGLAHAEQYF	TGTGCCAGCAGCCGTCCGGGACTAGCGCACGCCGAGCAGTACTTC
TRBJ2-1	.	TRBV5-6	.	CASSLGYSEQFF	TGTGCCAGCAGCCTGGGGTACAGCGAGCAGTTCTTC